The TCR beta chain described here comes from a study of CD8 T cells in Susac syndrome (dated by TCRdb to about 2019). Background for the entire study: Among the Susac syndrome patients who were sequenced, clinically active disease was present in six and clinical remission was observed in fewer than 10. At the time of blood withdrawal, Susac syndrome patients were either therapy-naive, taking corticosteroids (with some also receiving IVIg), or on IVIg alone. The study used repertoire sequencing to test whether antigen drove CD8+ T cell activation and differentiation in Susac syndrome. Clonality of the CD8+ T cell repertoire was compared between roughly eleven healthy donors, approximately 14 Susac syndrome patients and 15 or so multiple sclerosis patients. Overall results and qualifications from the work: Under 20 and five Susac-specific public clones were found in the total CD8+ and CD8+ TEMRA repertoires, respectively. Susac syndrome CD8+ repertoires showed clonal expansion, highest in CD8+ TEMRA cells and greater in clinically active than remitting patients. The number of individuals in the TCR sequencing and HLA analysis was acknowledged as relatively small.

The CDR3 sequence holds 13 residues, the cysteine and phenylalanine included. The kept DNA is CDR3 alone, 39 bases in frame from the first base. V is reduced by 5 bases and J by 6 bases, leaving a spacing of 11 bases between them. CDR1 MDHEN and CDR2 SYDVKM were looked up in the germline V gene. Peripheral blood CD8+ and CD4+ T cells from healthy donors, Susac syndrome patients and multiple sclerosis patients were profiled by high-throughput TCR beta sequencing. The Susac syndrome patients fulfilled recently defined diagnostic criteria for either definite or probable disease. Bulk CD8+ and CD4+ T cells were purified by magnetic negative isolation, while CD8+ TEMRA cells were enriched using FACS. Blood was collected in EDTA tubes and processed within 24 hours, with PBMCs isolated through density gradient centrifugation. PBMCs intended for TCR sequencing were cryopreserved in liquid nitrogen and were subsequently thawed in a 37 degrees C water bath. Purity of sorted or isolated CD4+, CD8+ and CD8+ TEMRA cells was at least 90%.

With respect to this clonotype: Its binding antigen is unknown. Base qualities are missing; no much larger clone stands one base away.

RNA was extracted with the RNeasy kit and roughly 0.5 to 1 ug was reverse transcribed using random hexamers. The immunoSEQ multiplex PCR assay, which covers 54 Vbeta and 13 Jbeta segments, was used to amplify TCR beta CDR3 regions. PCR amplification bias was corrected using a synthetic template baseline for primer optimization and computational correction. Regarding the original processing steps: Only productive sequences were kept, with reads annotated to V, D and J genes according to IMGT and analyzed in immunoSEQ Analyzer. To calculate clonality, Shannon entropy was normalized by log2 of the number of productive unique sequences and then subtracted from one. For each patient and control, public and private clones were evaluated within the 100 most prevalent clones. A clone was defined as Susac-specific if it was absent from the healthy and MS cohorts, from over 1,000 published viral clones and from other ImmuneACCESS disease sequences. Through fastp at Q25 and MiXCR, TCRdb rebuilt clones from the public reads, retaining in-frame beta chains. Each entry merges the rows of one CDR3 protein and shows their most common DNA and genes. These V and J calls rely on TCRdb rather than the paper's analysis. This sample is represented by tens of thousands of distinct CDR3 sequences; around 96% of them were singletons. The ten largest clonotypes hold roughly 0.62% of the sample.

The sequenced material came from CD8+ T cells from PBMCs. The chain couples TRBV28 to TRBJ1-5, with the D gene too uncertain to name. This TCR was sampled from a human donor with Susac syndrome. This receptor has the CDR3 CASSPATGQPQHF. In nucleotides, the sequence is TGTGCCAGCAGTCCTGCCACGGGTCAGCCCCAGCATTTT.